This T cell receptor beta chain comes out of a study of blood T cell repertoires in COVID-19. Looking at the study overall: There were acute and convalescent COVID-19 samples, and they came from the United States, Italy and Spain. Nucleic acid was either cDNA or gDNA, and it came from T cells, B-cell-depleted T cells, or PBMCs.

Original handling: From reference gene primer amplification, estimates of nucleated cell counts were derived. Assay used: immunoSEQ multiplex PCR; TCRdb lists only in-frame clones, some missing. V and J calls and clone size are copied from that table; D and trimming were computed from the DNA. The table records nearly 350,000 clones, 88% of them present only once. Germline loops: CDR1 SGDLS, CDR2 YYNGEE. The CDR3 has 13 amino acids. The V gene lost 6 bases and the J gene lost 8 bases, with 17 bases spanning the gap. J is TRBJ1-2 and V is TRBV9; TRBD1 might be the D (5 bases). The source is a woman aged 70-85 years with COVID-19, enrolled during active disease. Material for sequencing was peripheral blood. CDR3 in amino acids: CASTSPGGLGYTF. CDR3 nucleotides: TGTGCCAGCACTAGCCCTGGGGGACTAGGCTACACCTTC.